This T cell receptor (beta chain) was sequenced for a study of blood T cell repertoires in COVID-19. This CDR3 has 13 amino acids. Trimming took off 4 bases at V and 1 base at J, with 8 bases between the two ends. The germline CDR1 and CDR2 sequences are MNHEY and SVGEGT. Repertoires were generated with immunoSEQ multiplex PCR, while TCRdb's copy carries only in-frame clones and drops some. The sample lists some 220,000 clones; 86% were seen once. This receptor was taken from a woman aged 50 to 65 in a cohort exposed to, infected with or recovered from COVID-19 (not recorded which). The chain combines TRBV6-2 or TRBV6-3 with TRBJ2-7; D is possibly TRBD1 (6 bases). Sample: PBMCs or T cells enriched from blood (not recorded which). The CDR3 coding sequence is TGTGCCAGCAGTTCAACAGGGTCCTACGAGCAGTACTTC. This gives the protein CASSSTGSYEQYF.